The TCR beta chain described here comes from a study of shared clonotypes between healthy human individuals. Trimming stripped 6 bases from V and 4 bases from J, with 16 bases between. CDR3 size: 15 residues. CDR1 is MNHNY, CDR2 SVGAGI, per germline (reference sequence). Overall study findings and caveats: Only a few donors were included, so the genetic and exposure-history diversity represented was limited.

Generated by immunoSEQ multiplex PCR, the TCRdb table keeps only in-frame clones and is missing some. This table has about 690,000 clones, about 90% appearing once. On this clone: The antigen is unknown.

This clonotype was sampled from a man between 18 and 35 years old in good health. Some clones in this sample may be carry-over from other donors' samples. The rearrangement uses TRBV6-6 and TRBJ1-5, with D possibly being TRBD1 (6 bases). The sequencing sample was made of memory CD8+ T cells from PBMCs. Subset given: CD45RO+ cells pooled with CCR7-negative TemRA cells. The CDR3 protein is CASSPRGSINQPQHF. For the CDR3, the DNA is TGTGCCAGCAGCCCCAGGGGCTCCATTAATCAGCCCCAGCATTTT.